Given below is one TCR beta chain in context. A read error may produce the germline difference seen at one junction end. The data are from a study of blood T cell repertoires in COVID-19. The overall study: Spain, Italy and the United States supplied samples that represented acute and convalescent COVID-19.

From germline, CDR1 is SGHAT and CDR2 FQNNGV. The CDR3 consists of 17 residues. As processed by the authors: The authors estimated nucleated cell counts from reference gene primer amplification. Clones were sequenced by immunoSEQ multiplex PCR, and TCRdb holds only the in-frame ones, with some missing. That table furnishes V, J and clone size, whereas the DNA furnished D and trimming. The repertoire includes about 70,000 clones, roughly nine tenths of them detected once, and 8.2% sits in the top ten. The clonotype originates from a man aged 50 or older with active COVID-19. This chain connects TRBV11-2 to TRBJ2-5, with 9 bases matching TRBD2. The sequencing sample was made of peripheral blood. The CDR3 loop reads CASSPPREGRHHETQYF. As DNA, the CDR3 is TGTGCCAGCAGCCCGCCGCGGGAGGGACGACACCACGAGACCCAGTACTTC.